Listed here is a single T cell receptor beta chain. As yet, its antigen is unknown. Original methodology: It was from CDR3 differences across clinicopathological groups that a distant-metastasis classifier for papillary thyroid cancer was built. TCRdb redid the clone calls on the PCR reads using MiXCR. The V and J calls, along with clone size, are taken from TCRdb and not from the paper's own processing. This table holds 30,000 to 35,000 clones, 20% to 25% found once. Trimming removed 6 bases at V and 2 bases at J, with 10 bases between. The CDR3 runs to 13 residues. Germline lookup yields CDR1 MDHEN and CDR2 SYDVKM. The entry originates in a study of metastatic and nonmetastatic thyroid tumors. Looking at the study overall: Malignant thyroid and benign thyroid patients provided blood and tumor or nodule tissue whose repertoires were compared. Study-level results: The reported finding was significantly higher TCR beta diversity in malignant thyroid tumors relative to benign nodules, in blood and tumor.

Patients underwent thyroid surgery, and none had received any treatment before it. This chain links TRBV28 with TRBJ1-2; possible D gene TRBD1, 6 bases. This clonotype was sampled from a male donor with papillary thyroid cancer or a benign thyroid nodule (not recorded which). Some clones in this sample may be carry-over from other donors' samples. The specimen was tumor tissue. The chain's CDR3 is CASRPQGNYGYTF. The CDR3 DNA reads as TGTGCCAGCAGACCCCAGGGGAACTATGGCTACACCTTC.